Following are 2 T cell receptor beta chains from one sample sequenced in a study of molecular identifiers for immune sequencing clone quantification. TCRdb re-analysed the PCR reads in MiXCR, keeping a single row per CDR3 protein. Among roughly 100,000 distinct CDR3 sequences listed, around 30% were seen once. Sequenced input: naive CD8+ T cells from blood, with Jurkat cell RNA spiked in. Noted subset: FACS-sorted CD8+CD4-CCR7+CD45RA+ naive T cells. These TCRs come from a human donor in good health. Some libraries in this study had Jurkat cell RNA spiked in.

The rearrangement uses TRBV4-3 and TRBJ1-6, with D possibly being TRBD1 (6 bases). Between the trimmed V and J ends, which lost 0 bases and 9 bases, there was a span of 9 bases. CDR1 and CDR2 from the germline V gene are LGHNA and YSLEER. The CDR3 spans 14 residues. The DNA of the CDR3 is TGCGCCAGCAGCCAAGACAGGGGACGTTCACCCCTCCACTTT. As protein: CASSQDRGRSPLHF.

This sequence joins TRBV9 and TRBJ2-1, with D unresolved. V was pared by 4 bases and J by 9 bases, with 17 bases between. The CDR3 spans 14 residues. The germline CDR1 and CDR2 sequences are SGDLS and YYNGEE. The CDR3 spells CASSSLIRAPEQFF. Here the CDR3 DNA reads TGTGCCAGCAGCTCGTTGATTCGGGCCCCTGAGCAGTTCTTC.